These 9 T cell receptor beta chains came from one sample sequenced in a study of blood T cells in healthy people across ages. The use of a sample-barcoded 5' primer and a J-beta primer mix characterized a second PCR of roughly 6 to 11 cycles. TCRdb itself ran the 5' RACE reads through MiXCR, one entry per CDR3 protein. The sample consists of about 1.8 million distinct CDR3 sequences, about 50% of them appearing once. Source material: blood. These receptors all stem from a middle-aged woman in good health.

This clonotype showed up just a few times. V gene TRBV5-8 combines with J gene TRBJ1-2, with a weak D call TRBD1 (5 bases). In germline, CDR1 is SGHTS, CDR2 YDEGEE. Trimming took off 7 bases at V and 0 bases at J, with 10 bases between the two ends. The CDR3 is made up of 13 amino acids. Written as DNA, the CDR3 is TGTGCCAGCGCCAGGGATTCTAACTATGGCTACACCTTC. As protein: CASARDSNYGYTF.

The chain combines TRBV3-1 with TRBJ2-5; 8 bases are a match to TRBD1. With 4 bases clipped from V and 1 base from J, the junction kept 5 bases outside the gene matches. This CDR3 is built from 15 residues. In germline, CDR1 is LGHDT, CDR2 YNNKEL (reference sequence). The CDR3 spells CASSRFTGGQETQYF. CDR3 nucleotides: TGTGCCAGCAGCCGTTTTACAGGGGGCCAAGAGACCCAGTACTTC.

The chain has TRBV2 and TRBJ1-6; D is perhaps TRBD1 (5 bases). The V and J ends lost 2 bases and 7 bases respectively, with 9 bases between them. There are 14 residues in the CDR3. Looked up from germline, CDR1 is SNHLY and CDR2 is FYNNEI. CDR3 sequence: CASSEFGGNSPLHF. CDR3 sequence (DNA): TGTGCCAGCAGTGAATTTGGGGGAAATTCACCCCTCCACTTT.

V gene TRBV5-6 combines with J gene TRBJ1-2; D call uncertain. Trimming removed 4 bases from V and 12 bases from J, with 16 bases in between. There are 12 residues in the CDR3. Germline V gene lookup returns CDR1 SGHDT and CDR2 YYEEEE. CDR3 loop: CASSLSGELDTF. The CDR3 DNA is TGTGCCAGCAGCCTGAGCGGGGAATTGGACACCTTC. The full variable domain, completed using reference TRBV5-6 and TRBJ1-2, is DAGVTQSPTHLIKTRGQQVTLRCSPKSGHDTVSWYQQALGQGPQFIFQYYEEEERQRGNFPDRFSGHQFPNYSSELNVNALLLGDSALYLCASSLSGELDTFGSGTRLTVV.

V is TRBV20-1 and J is TRBJ1-1; no firm D call. Trimming took off 3 bases at V and 3 bases at J, with 14 bases between the two ends. This CDR3 is 14 amino acids long. The germline CDR1 and CDR2 sequences are DFQATT and SNEGSKA (reference sequence). CDR3 DNA sequence: TGCAGTGCTAGCTTAAGCTCCGCGGACACTGAAGCTTTCTTT. This sequence encodes CSASLSSADTEAFF.

This chain connects TRBV6-1 to TRBJ1-5; TRBD1 matches 7 bases. V gave up 10 bases and J gave up 7 bases; unmatched junction bases: 10. This CDR3 spans 13 amino acids. The germline CDR1 and CDR2 sequences are MNHNS and SASEGT. CDR3 in DNA: TGTGCCACCTCGGACAGGTTTAACCAGCCCCAGCATTTT. This sequence encodes CATSDRFNQPQHF.

Concerning this clonotype: The junction does not match germline at one end; this may be a read error. The V and J genes are TRBV3-1 and TRBJ2-3, with D tentatively TRBD1 or TRBD2 (5 bases each). The V gene's germline CDR1 is LGHDT and CDR2 YNNKEL (reference sequence). The CDR3 spans 14 residues. The CDR3, as DNA: TGTGTCAGCAGCTGGGACCCGAGCACAGATACGCAGTATTTT. It codes for CVSSWDPSTDTQYF.

V usage is TRBV20-1 and J usage is TRBJ1-2; D possibly corresponds to TRBD1 (6 bases). The CDR3 extends over 14 amino acids. V was cut by 1 base and J by 5 bases, with 14 bases left in between. The germline CDR1 and CDR2 sequences are DFQATT and SNEGSKA (reference sequence). This chain's CDR3 is CSARVLDRPYGYTF. CDR3 bases: TGCAGTGCTAGAGTCCTCGACAGGCCTTATGGCTACACCTTC.

The V gene is TRBV2, the J gene TRBJ2-5, with D possibly matching TRBD1 (5 bases). This CDR3 contains 14 residues. CDR1 is SNHLY and CDR2 is FYNNEI in the germline V gene. V was pared by 6 bases and J by 1 base, with 12 bases between. CDR3 bases: TGTGCCAGCAGGCCTACAGGTCCCCAAGAGACCCAGTACTTC. Encoded protein: CASRPTGPQETQYF. Looking up the rest from reference TRBV2 and TRBJ2-5 gives the full variable domain: EPEVTQTPSHQVTQMGQEVILRCVPISNHLYFYWYRQILGQKVEFLVSFYNNEISEKSEIFDDQFSVERPDGSNFTLKIRSTKLEDSAMYFCASRPTGPQETQYFGPGTRLLVL.